The 25 T cell receptor beta chains reported below all come from one sample, sequenced in a study of cytomegalovirus exposure and HLA in healthy donors. Both 60 Vbeta primers and 13 Jbeta primers went into the PCR. Sequencing used immunoSEQ multiplex PCR; TCRdb keeps in-frame clones, though not all of them. Seen here are about 110,000 clones, roughly 78% observed once, and the top ten hold around 1.2%. The specimen sequenced was PBMCs. Source of these receptors: a woman aged 30 to 39 in good health and CMV-seronegative.

The V and J genes are TRBV7-9 and TRBJ1-1; D is perhaps TRBD1 (6 bases). The length of the CDR3 is 14 residues. Trimming took 6 bases from V and 0 from J, leaving 11 bases between them. The germline V gene encodes CDR1 SEHNR and CDR2 FQNEAQ (reference sequence). The CDR3 DNA is TGTGCCAGCAGGAGGACAGAGCTGAACACTGAAGCTTTCTTT. Its translation is CASRRTELNTEAFF.

This clone was counted only a few times. The chain couples TRBV5-1 to TRBJ1-2; unclear D gene. V lost 0 bases to trimming and J lost 5 bases, with 11 bases between them. This CDR3 comprises 14 residues. The V gene's germline CDR1 is SGHRS and CDR2 YFSETQ. CDR3 nucleotide sequence: TGCGCCAGCAGCTTGGGAGACATCGCTTATGGCTACACCTTC. Translated: CASSLGDIAYGYTF.

This chain uses TRBV4-1 with TRBJ2-5, with 9 bases matching TRBD1. CDR3 length equals 22 residues. Trimming at V came to 0 bases and at J to 2 bases, leaving 22 bases not matched to a gene. Germline V gene sequence: CDR1 MGHRA, CDR2 YSYEKL. CDR3 bases: TGCGCCAGCAGCCAAGAGGACGGGCGGACAGGGGCCGAAGATGGGGCGCAAGAGACCCAGTACTTC. It yields the protein CASSQEDGRTGAEDGAQETQYF.

This clone appeared a single time. The V call is TRBV30, the J call TRBJ2-5; D is possibly TRBD1 (6 bases). The CDR3 is 14 residues long. V gave up 7 bases and J gave up 7 bases, with 22 bases separating them. The germline gives CDR1 GTSNPN, CDR2 SVGIG (reference sequence). The CDR3 here is CALEEPQGFGTQYF. CDR3 nucleotides: TGTGCCTTGGAGGAACCACAGGGATTTGGGACCCAGTACTTC. The complete variable domain, with remaining parts taken from reference TRBV30 and TRBJ2-5, reads SQTIHQWPATLVQPVGSPLSLECTVEGTSNPNLYWYRQAAGRGLQLLFYSVGIGQISSEVPQNLSASRPQDRQFILSSKKLLLSDSGFYLCALEEPQGFGTQYFGPGTRLLVL.

This clone is a singleton in its sample. The sample contains more than one DNA sequence encoding this CDR3. J is TRBJ1-2 and V is TRBV27; D gene unclear. Germline CDR1 reads MNHEY; CDR2 reads SMNVEV (reference sequence). V dropped 6 bases and J dropped 2 bases, with 10 bases sitting between them. The CDR3 has 13 amino acids. CDR3 in amino acids: CASRPPGNYGYTF. In nucleotides, the CDR3 is TGTGCCAGCAGACCCCCGGGAAACTATGGCTACACCTTC.

This chain links TRBV28 with TRBJ2-7; D gene unclear. The germline gives CDR1 MDHEN, CDR2 SYDVKM. The germline V and J ends were trimmed by 8 bases and 5 bases, with 19 bases remaining between them. The CDR3 is made up of 14 amino acids. The CDR3 DNA reads TGTGCCAGCCTTACCCCCGGCGGCGGTCACGAGCAGTACTTC. Residues: CASLTPGGGHEQYF.

The J gene is TRBJ2-5, the V gene TRBV7-3, with D possibly TRBD2 on 7 matching bases. CDR1 SGHTA and CDR2 FQGTGA come from the germline V gene. V dropped 5 bases and J dropped 5 bases, with 12 bases sitting between them. The CDR3 sequence is 13 residues long. The CDR3 nucleotides read TGTGCCAGCAGCCTAGGGGGAGGGGAGACCCAGTACTTC. This sequence encodes CASSLGGGETQYF.

This rearrangement joins TRBV28 to TRBJ2-5; TRBD2 matches 10 bases. After removal of 4 bases from V and 2 bases from J, the junction contained 7 bases not matched to a gene. There are 16 residues in the CDR3. Germline CDR1 and CDR2: MDHEN and SYDVKM. DNA for the CDR3: TGTGCCAGCAGTTGGGGGACTAGCGCGGGTCAAGAGACCCAGTACTTC. It translates to CASSWGTSAGQETQYF.

The table lists this clone with a count of one. The rearrangement joins TRBV28 to TRBJ2-7, with D hard to call. V shed 6 bases and J shed 4 bases, with 10 bases lying between them. The germline CDR1 and CDR2 sequences are MDHEN and SYDVKM. The CDR3 contains 12 residues. DNA of the CDR3: TGTGCCAGCAGATATCCCCCTTACGAGCAGTACTTC. It codes for CASRYPPYEQYF.

The V call is TRBV30, the J call TRBJ1-1; D is uncertain. The CDR3 spans 14 residues. Per the germline V gene, CDR1 is GTSNPN and CDR2 is SVGIG (reference sequence). V shed 0 bases and J shed 1 base, with 9 bases lying between them. CDR3 protein: CAWSVRHQNTEAFF. The CDR3 bases are TGTGCCTGGAGTGTTCGACACCAGAACACTGAAGCTTTCTTT.

The chain links TRBV11-2 to TRBJ1-3; tentatively, D is TRBD1 (5 bases). This CDR3 contains 17 residues. Trimming pared 5 bases from V and 0 bases from J, leaving 17 bases between. Germline-derived CDR1 and CDR2 are SGHAT and FQNNGV. This CDR3 is CASSPRQTFISGNTIYF. As DNA, the CDR3 is TGTGCCAGCAGCCCTAGACAGACCTTCATCTCTGGAAACACCATATATTTT. The complete variable domain, with remaining parts taken from reference TRBV11-2 and TRBJ1-3, reads EAGVAQSPRYKIIEKRQSVAFWCNPISGHATLYWYQQILGQGPKLLIQFQNNGVVDDSQLPKDRFSAERLKGVDSTLKIQPAKLEDSAVYLCASSPRQTFISGNTIYFGEGSWLTVV.

In DNA, the CDR3 is TGTGCCTGGAGCAAACAAAACACTGAAGCTTTCTTT. Its translation: CAWSKQNTEAFF. The chain combines TRBV30 with TRBJ1-1; D is undetermined. CDR3 size: 12 residues. Trimming shortened V by 3 bases and J by 2 bases, and 7 bases separated the two germline ends. Germline CDR1 is GTSNPN and CDR2 is SVGIG (reference sequence). Full variable domain (remainder filled in from reference TRBV30 and TRBJ1-1): SQTIHQWPATLVQPVGSPLSLECTVEGTSNPNLYWYRQAAGRGLQLLFYSVGIGQISSEVPQNLSASRPQDRQFILSSKKLLLSDSGFYLCAWSKQNTEAFFGQGTRLTVV.

The chain combines TRBV28 with TRBJ1-5; no firm D call. V was shortened by 7 bases and J by 2 bases, with 15 bases between the two germline ends. This CDR3 has 15 amino acids. Germline V lookup: CDR1 MDHEN, CDR2 SYDVKM. In nucleotides, the CDR3 is TGTGCCAGCATTACGGGGATGGTGGGCAATCAGCCCCAGCATTTT. It yields the protein CASITGMVGNQPQHF.

The chain joins TRBV27 to TRBJ2-1, with 7 bases identical to TRBD1. J was trimmed by 4 bases and V by 5 bases; bases with no gene match: 5. The CDR3 is 14 amino acids. Germline loops: CDR1 MNHEY, CDR2 SMNVEV (reference sequence). The CDR3, as DNA: TGTGCCAGCAGTCCAACGGGACAGTACAATGAGCAGTTCTTC. This gives the protein CASSPTGQYNEQFF.

The J gene is TRBJ2-7, the V gene TRBV5-4, with no clear D. In germline, CDR1 is SGHNT, CDR2 YYREEE (reference sequence). CDR3 length equals 12 residues. With 1 base removed from V and 2 bases from J, the gap between germline ends came to 4 bases. Here the CDR3 reads CASSLQAYEQYF. CDR3 DNA sequence: TGTGCCAGCAGCTTGCAGGCCTACGAGCAGTACTTC.

This rearrangement joins TRBV6-6 to TRBJ2-1; 7 nucleotides line up with TRBD2. The V gene end was trimmed by 2 bases and the J gene end by 8 bases; junction bases not matched to a gene: 6. CDR3 size: 14 residues. Germline CDR1 and CDR2: MNHNY and SVGAGI (reference sequence). CDR3 nucleotide sequence: TGTGCCAGCAGTTACGGAGGGACTACGGATGAGCAGTTCTTC. Translated: CASSYGGTTDEQFF.

In its sample, this clone was seen a few times. In nucleotides, the CDR3 is TGTGCCAGCAGCCAAGACTATAACTCCTACGAGCAGTACTTC. It translates to CASSQDYNSYEQYF. The V gene is TRBV4-2, the J gene TRBJ2-7; no clear D gene. The CDR3 totals 14 residues. V was cut by 0 bases and J by 0 bases, with 6 bases left in between. CDR1 LGHNA and CDR2 YNFKEQ come from the germline V gene.

This clone was picked up a small number of times. This chain connects TRBV10-3 to TRBJ2-3, with a tentative D call TRBD1 (6 bases). Germline V gene data show CDR1 as ENHRY and CDR2 as SYGVKD. The CDR3 is made up of 15 amino acids. V gave up 0 bases and J gave up 3 bases, with 10 bases separating them. CDR3 sequence reads: CAISESNRATDTQYF. The CDR3 DNA reads as TGTGCCATCAGTGAGTCGAACAGGGCAACAGATACGCAGTATTTT.

The chain couples TRBV15 to TRBJ2-7; no definite D call. This CDR3 has 13 residues. V lost 4 bases, J lost 1 base, and 8 bases lay in between. The V gene's germline CDR1 is LNHNV and CDR2 YYDKDF (reference sequence). The CDR3 coding sequence is TGTGCCACCAGCATACCACTATCCTACGAGCAGTACTTC. This gives the protein CATSIPLSYEQYF.

V usage is TRBV5-6 and J usage is TRBJ2-2; 7 nucleotides agree with TRBD1. Germline CDR1 SGHDT, CDR2 YYEEEE. The J segment lost 6 bases and the V segment lost 1 base, leaving 18 bases of the junction unmatched. The CDR3 extends over 19 amino acids. The CDR3 region is CASSLSSTGVFRKAGELFF. The CDR3 DNA is TGTGCCAGCAGCTTGTCATCAACAGGGGTGTTCAGGAAGGCCGGGGAGCTGTTTTTT.

The rearrangement joins TRBV5-6 to TRBJ1-2, with 8 bases aligning to TRBD1. The CDR3 contains 14 residues. The V and J ends lost 4 bases and 8 bases, in that order; junction bases with no gene match: 10. CDR1 is SGHDT and CDR2 is YYEEEE in the germline V gene. The CDR3: CASSTGQGGSGYTF. The CDR3 DNA reads as TGTGCCAGCAGCACCGGACAGGGAGGGTCGGGCTACACCTTC.

A single count supports this clone. CDR3 sequence: CASSQDSGNQPQHF. The CDR3 nucleotides are TGCGCCAGCAGCCAAGATTCCGGCAATCAGCCCCAGCATTTT. The chain is built from TRBV4-1 and TRBJ1-5; no definite D call. V was cut by 0 bases and J by 2 bases, with 5 bases left in between. The germline V gene has CDR1 MGHRA and CDR2 YSYEKL. The CDR3 sequence is 14 residues long.

The chain joins TRBV4-2 to TRBJ2-3; TRBD2 matches 13 bases. Germline V gene sequence: CDR1 LGHNA, CDR2 YNFKEQ. The trim removed 4 bases at V and 5 bases at J, leaving 15 bases unmatched. The CDR3 length is 19 residues. CDR3 residues: CASSLTTGTSGTGGDTQYF. The CDR3, as DNA: TGTGCCAGCAGCCTCACCACCGGGACTAGCGGGACCGGGGGAGATACGCAGTATTTT.

The CDR3 coding sequence is TGTGCCAGCAGACCGGGACTAGCGGCCAAAAACATTCAGTACTTC. Translated, it gives CASRPGLAAKNIQYF. The chain is built from TRBV6-5 and TRBJ2-4; TRBD2 matches at 10 bases. V gave up 6 bases and J gave up 1 base; unmatched junction bases: 3. Germline assignment: CDR1 MNHEY and CDR2 SVGAGI. The CDR3 totals 15 residues.

V gene TRBV7-2 combines with J gene TRBJ2-5, with D possibly matching TRBD1 (6 bases). The CDR3 totals 15 residues. From germline, CDR1 is SGHTA and CDR2 FQGNSA. V was pared by 1 base and J by 2 bases, with 11 bases between. The CDR3 DNA is TGTGCCAGCAGCTTAGGGAGTGGGACACAAGAGACCCAGTACTTC. This codes for CASSLGSGTQETQYF.